The 26 T cell receptor beta chains below all came from one sample that was sequenced in a study of blood T cell repertoires in COVID-19. Profiled with immunoSEQ multiplex PCR; TCRdb holds only in-frame clones, not every one. The sample holds about 92,000 clones, 72% seen once. Material: peripheral blood. The receptors come from a woman aged 55-75 years in a cohort sampled during active or convalescent COVID-19.

The chain couples TRBV10-2 to TRBJ2-1; no clear D. CDR1 and CDR2 from the germline V gene are WSHSY and SAAADI. The ends were cut back, 7 bases at V and 4 bases at J, with 11 bases in the middle. This CDR3 is 13 amino acids long. The DNA of the CDR3 is TGCGCCAGCACCCCTCCCCAGTACAATGAGCAGTTCTTC. Translation gives CASTPPQYNEQFF.

CDR3: CASSLGTEHHEAFF. The DNA of the CDR3 is TGTGCCAGCAGCTTAGGGACAGAACACCATGAAGCTTTCTTT. The chain recombines TRBV7-8 with TRBJ1-1; D may be TRBD1 (6 bases). Germline-derived CDR1 and CDR2 are SGHVS and FQNEAQ. Trimming removed 1 base at V and 7 bases at J, with 13 bases between. The CDR3 runs to 14 residues.

The chain has TRBV14 and TRBJ1-6; D not resolved. CDR1 is SGHDN and CDR2 is FVKESK in the germline V gene. The length of the CDR3 is 18 residues. Deletions cut 1 base from V and 6 bases from J, with 19 bases between. CDR3 nucleotides: TGTGCCAGCAGCCAAGTGGAGGAGACCCTTTTTGGTAATTCACCCCTCCACTTT. Amino acids: CASSQVEETLFGNSPLHF. Filled out from reference TRBV14 and TRBJ1-6, the complete variable domain reads EAGVTQFPSHSVIEKGQTVTLRCDPISGHDNLYWYRRVMGKEIKFLLHFVKESKQDESGMPNNRFLAERTGGTYSTLKVQPAELEDSGVYFCASSQVEETLFGNSPLHFGNGTRLTVT.

This clone was seen only a few times. This chain uses TRBV9 with TRBJ2-7, with D possibly matching TRBD2 (7 bases). Deletions cut 3 bases from V and 3 bases from J, with 19 bases between. The V gene's germline CDR1 is SGDLS and CDR2 YYNGEE. The CDR3 spans 16 residues. CDR3 nucleotide sequence: TGTGCCAGCAGCGGGGAGGGGGAGCTAGGGTACTACGAGCAGTACTTC. Its translation: CASSGEGELGYYEQYF.

This clone was seen a few times. The chain combines TRBV6-6 with TRBJ2-7; D might be TRBD1 or TRBD2, each matching 5 bases. Germline lookup yields CDR1 MNHNY and CDR2 SVGAGI (reference sequence). The ends were cut back, 7 bases at V and 4 bases at J, with 17 bases in the middle. The CDR3 runs to 14 residues. In DNA, the CDR3 is TGTGCCAGCAATCGGGAAGGGGTCCGTTACGAGCAGTACTTC. Protein: CASNREGVRYEQYF.

This sequence joins TRBV6-1 and TRBJ2-2; D gene ambiguous. This CDR3 has 15 residues. Trimming took off 3 bases at V and 2 bases at J, with 10 bases between the two ends. From germline, CDR1 is MNHNS and CDR2 SASEGT. The CDR3 loop reads CASSELSHNTGELFF. The CDR3 region has the DNA TGTGCCAGCAGTGAGCTGAGTCACAACACCGGGGAGCTGTTTTTT.

This clone was seen only once. The gene calls are TRBV2 and TRBJ2-7; D may be TRBD2 (6 bases). Per the germline V gene, CDR1 is SNHLY and CDR2 is FYNNEI. CDR3 size: 13 residues. Trimming stripped 6 bases from V and 2 bases from J, with 11 bases between. The CDR3 nucleotides read TGTGCCAGCAGGGGGGGACGGCCCTACGAGCAGTACTTC. Translating gives CASRGGRPYEQYF.

The V and J genes are TRBV7-8 and TRBJ1-6; D is perhaps TRBD1 (5 bases). This CDR3 region has 16 residues. V was pared by 5 bases and J by 7 bases, with 18 bases between. Looked up from germline, CDR1 is SGHVS and CDR2 is FQNEAQ. The CDR3, as DNA: TGTGCCAGCAGCGAGCAGGGCCCTAGTCTCAATTCACCCCTCCACTTT. As protein: CASSEQGPSLNSPLHF.

This rearrangement joins TRBV7-6 to TRBJ2-1; 7 bases agree with TRBD1. Germline V gene lookup returns CDR1 SGHVS and CDR2 FNYEAQ. The CDR3 has 15 residues. With 4 bases clipped from V and 3 bases from J, the junction kept 6 bases outside the gene matches. CDR3 DNA: TGTGCCAGCAGCTATGGGACAGCTTTCTACAATGAGCAGTTCTTC. Its translation: CASSYGTAFYNEQFF.

This chain joins TRBV18 and TRBJ1-3; D is possibly TRBD1 (5 bases). Trimming took 6 bases from V and 0 from J, leaving 12 bases between them. From germline, CDR1 is KGHSH and CDR2 LQKENI. This CDR3 contains 15 residues. The CDR3 nucleotides are TGTGCCAGCTCCCTGGACACCTCCTCTGGAAACACCATATATTTT. This translates into CASSLDTSSGNTIYF.

The V and J genes are TRBV5-1 and TRBJ2-7, with D maybe TRBD1 (5 bases). With 0 bases removed from V and 2 bases from J, the gap between germline ends came to 15 bases. This CDR3 contains 16 residues. Germline V gives CDR1 SGHRS, CDR2 YFSETQ. The CDR3 is CASSLEAGWFPYEQYF. DNA of the CDR3: TGCGCCAGCAGCTTGGAAGCAGGGTGGTTCCCCTACGAGCAGTACTTC.

This clone was picked up a small number of times. The chain has TRBV19 and TRBJ2-1, with 14 bases lining up with TRBD2. Per germline, CDR1 LNHDA and CDR2 SQIVND (reference sequence). The ends lost 4 bases at V and 4 bases at J; junction bases unmatched: 6. This CDR3 has 17 residues. CDR3 in DNA: TGTGCCAGTAGTACCCTCGGGACTAGCGGGGGATACAATGAGCAGTTCTTC. Translating gives CASSTLGTSGGYNEQFF.

The chain employs TRBV10-3 and TRBJ1-2; D possibly corresponds to TRBD1 (6 bases). Germline CDR1 is ENHRY and CDR2 is SYGVKD. Deletions cut 1 base from V and 6 bases from J, with 12 bases between. The CDR3 has 14 amino acids. CDR3 nucleotides: TGTGCCATCAGTGAGTATACAGGGACGGATGGCTACACCTTC. Its protein is CAISEYTGTDGYTF.

The chain has TRBV28 and TRBJ1-5, with no clear D. The CDR3 is 12 amino acids. Germline V gene lookup returns CDR1 MDHEN and CDR2 SYDVKM. V lost 8 bases and J 0 bases, leaving 5 bases between the germline ends. CDR3 nucleotides: TGTGCCAGCTTCCTTAGCAATCAGCCCCAGCATTTT. Encoded protein: CASFLSNQPQHF.

The chain recombines TRBV19 with TRBJ1-1, with D unclear. Germline V lookup: CDR1 LNHDA, CDR2 SQIVND (reference sequence). Between the trimmed V and J ends, which lost 11 bases and 11 bases, there was a span of 18 bases. This CDR3 contains 11 residues. The CDR3 region is CASVGLNGAFF. The CDR3 coding sequence is TGTGCCTCTGTTGGCCTTAACGGGGCTTTCTTT.

The chain has TRBV5-1 and TRBJ2-7, with D perhaps matching TRBD1 (6 bases). CDR3 length equals 15 residues. Germline V gene data show CDR1 as SGHRS and CDR2 as YFSETQ. V lost 4 bases and J lost 6, with 20 bases in between. CDR3 in DNA: TGCGCCAGCAGCGCCGCAGGGGATATCCCCGGCGAGCAGTACTTC. Its translation is CASSAAGDIPGEQYF.

This clone was recorded only once. V gene TRBV25-1 combines with J gene TRBJ2-3, with D hard to call. Trimming stripped 1 base from V and 3 bases from J, with 2 bases between. CDR1 and CDR2 from the germline V gene are MGHDK and SYGVNS. The CDR3 is 12 residues long. The CDR3 spells CASSESTDTQYF. CDR3 in DNA: TGTGCCAGCAGTGAATCAACAGATACGCAGTATTTT.

The chain joins TRBV6-5 to TRBJ1-4, with 7 positions matching TRBD1. CDR3 length: 15 residues. In germline, CDR1 is MNHEY, CDR2 SVGAGI. Trimming at V came to 0 bases and at J to 8 bases, leaving 6 bases not matched to a gene. In DNA, the CDR3 is TGTGCCAGCAGTTACTCGACAGGGTTCCGGGAAAAACTGTTTTTT. Amino acid sequence: CASSYSTGFREKLFF.

V usage is TRBV6-6 and J usage is TRBJ1-5; perhaps TRBD1 as D (5 bases). V lost 2 bases to trimming and J lost 8 bases, with 10 bases between them. Germline values: CDR1 MNHNY, CDR2 SVGAGI (reference sequence). The CDR3 is 13 amino acids. CDR3 in amino acids: CASSYGAWEPQHF. In DNA form, the CDR3 reads TGTGCCAGCAGTTACGGGGCCTGGGAGCCCCAGCATTTT.

The chain has TRBV28 and TRBJ1-4; D is uncertain. Trimming cost V 3 bases and J 4 bases, with 15 bases left between them. The CDR3 covers 16 residues. Germline CDR1 and CDR2: MDHEN and SYDVKM. CDR3 protein: CASSFVAGDVNEKLFF. CDR3 nucleotides: TGTGCCAGCAGTTTTGTGGCAGGCGATGTTAATGAAAAACTGTTTTTT.

This chain links TRBV6-6 with TRBJ1-2, with D possibly matching TRBD1 (5 bases). CDR3 length equals 14 residues. Germline CDR1 and CDR2: MNHNY and SVGAGI (reference sequence). Trimming shortened V by 2 bases and J by 3 bases, and 10 bases separated the two germline ends. The CDR3 DNA is TGTGCCAGCAGTTACAAGGGGCCCGACTATGGCTACACCTTC. Amino acid sequence: CASSYKGPDYGYTF.

V and J are TRBV15 and TRBJ2-3; TRBD2 might be the D (5 bases). This CDR3 region has 15 residues. The germline V gene encodes CDR1 LNHNV and CDR2 YYDKDF (reference sequence). Trimming took 5 bases from V and 3 from J, leaving 15 bases between them. The CDR3 protein is CATSPSGYRTDTQYF. The CDR3 DNA follows: TGTGCCACCAGCCCGTCGGGGTATCGGACAGATACGCAGTATTTT.

The chain combines TRBV4-1 with TRBJ1-5; 9 bases fit TRBD1. With 3 bases clipped from V and 6 bases from J, the junction kept 15 bases outside the gene matches. The length of the CDR3 is 18 residues. Per the germline V gene, CDR1 is MGHRA and CDR2 is YSYEKL. The CDR3 nucleotides are TGCGCCAGCAGCCAGTTCAACAACAGGGGGCGCTTGGGTCAGCCCCAGCATTTT. This sequence encodes CASSQFNNRGRLGQPQHF.

The genes are TRBV14 and TRBJ1-2; D might be TRBD1 (5 bases). V was pared by 1 base and J by 0 bases, with 18 bases between. This CDR3 has 18 amino acids. CDR1 and CDR2 from the germline V gene are SGHDN and FVKESK. CDR3: CASSQVQQAGVPNYGYTF. As DNA, the CDR3 is TGTGCCAGCAGCCAAGTTCAACAGGCCGGAGTGCCTAACTATGGCTACACCTTC.

This chain uses TRBV28 with TRBJ1-1; TRBD1 might be the D (5 bases). The CDR3 spans 15 residues. The V gene's germline CDR1 is MDHEN and CDR2 SYDVKM. The V end was cut by 3 bases, the J end by 4 bases, with 15 bases between. CDR3 amino acids: CASSLGGAGGTEAFF. CDR3 coding DNA: TGTGCCAGCAGTTTGGGGGGAGCCGGTGGCACTGAAGCTTTCTTT.

The chain joins TRBV25-1 to TRBJ1-6, with TRBD1 identical over 9 bases. The ends lost 3 bases at V and 9 bases at J; junction bases unmatched: 6. Germline assignment: CDR1 MGHDK and CDR2 SYGVNS. CDR3 length equals 15 residues. The DNA for the CDR3 is TGTGCCAGCAGTGAGGGACAGGGTTGGTCTTCACCCCTCCACTTT. This gives the protein CASSEGQGWSSPLHF.